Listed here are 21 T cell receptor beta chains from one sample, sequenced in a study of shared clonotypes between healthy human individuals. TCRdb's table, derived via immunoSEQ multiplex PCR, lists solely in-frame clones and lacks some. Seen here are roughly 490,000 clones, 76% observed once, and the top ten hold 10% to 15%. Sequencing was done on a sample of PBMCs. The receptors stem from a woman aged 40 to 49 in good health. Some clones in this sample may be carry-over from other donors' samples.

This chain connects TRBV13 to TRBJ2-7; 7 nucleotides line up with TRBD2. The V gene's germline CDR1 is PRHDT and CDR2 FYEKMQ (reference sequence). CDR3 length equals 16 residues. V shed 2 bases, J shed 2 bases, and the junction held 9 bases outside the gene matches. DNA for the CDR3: TGTGCCAGCAGCTTACAGGTATCAAGCGGGGCCTACGAGCAGTACTTC. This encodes CASSLQVSSGAYEQYF.

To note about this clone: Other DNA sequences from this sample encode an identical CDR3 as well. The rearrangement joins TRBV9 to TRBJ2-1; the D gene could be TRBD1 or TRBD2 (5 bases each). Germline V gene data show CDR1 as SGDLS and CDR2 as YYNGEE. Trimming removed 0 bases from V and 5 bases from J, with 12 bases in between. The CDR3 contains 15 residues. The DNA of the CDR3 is TGTGCCAGCAGCGTAGGGGGACCCTGGGACAATGAGCAGTTCTTC. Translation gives CASSVGGPWDNEQFF.

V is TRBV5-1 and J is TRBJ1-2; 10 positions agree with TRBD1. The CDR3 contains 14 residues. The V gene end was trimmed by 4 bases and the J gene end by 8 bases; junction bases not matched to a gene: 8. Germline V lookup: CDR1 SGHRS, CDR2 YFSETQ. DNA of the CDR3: TGCGCCAGCAGCCCAGGAGACAGGGGGCACGGCTACACCTTC. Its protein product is CASSPGDRGHGYTF.

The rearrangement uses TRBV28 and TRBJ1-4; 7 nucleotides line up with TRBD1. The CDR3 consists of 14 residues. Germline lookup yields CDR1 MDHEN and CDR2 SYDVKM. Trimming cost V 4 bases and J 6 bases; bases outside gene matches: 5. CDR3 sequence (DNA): TGTGCCAGCAGTTCCCCAGGGGGTGATGAAAAACTGTTTTTT. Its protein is CASSSPGGDEKLFF.

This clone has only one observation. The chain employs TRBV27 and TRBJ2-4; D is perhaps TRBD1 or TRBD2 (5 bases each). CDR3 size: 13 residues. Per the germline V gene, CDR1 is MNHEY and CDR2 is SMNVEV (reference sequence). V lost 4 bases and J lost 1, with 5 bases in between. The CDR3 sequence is CASSWGAKNIQYF. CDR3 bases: TGTGCCAGCAGTTGGGGGGCCAAAAACATTCAGTACTTC.

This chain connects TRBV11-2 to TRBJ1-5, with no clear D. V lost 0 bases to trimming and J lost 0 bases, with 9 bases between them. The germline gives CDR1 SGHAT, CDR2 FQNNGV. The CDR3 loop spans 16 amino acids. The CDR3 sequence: CASSLEDAYSNQPQHF. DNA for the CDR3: TGTGCCAGCAGCTTAGAGGATGCGTATAGCAATCAGCCCCAGCATTTT.

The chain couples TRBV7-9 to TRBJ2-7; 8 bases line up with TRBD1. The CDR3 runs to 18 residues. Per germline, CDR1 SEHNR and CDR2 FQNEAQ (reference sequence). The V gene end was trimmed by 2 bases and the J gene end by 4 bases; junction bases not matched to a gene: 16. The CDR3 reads CASSLPTAGTGVLYEQYF. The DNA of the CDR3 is TGTGCCAGCAGCTTACCAACTGCGGGGACAGGCGTATTATACGAGCAGTACTTC.

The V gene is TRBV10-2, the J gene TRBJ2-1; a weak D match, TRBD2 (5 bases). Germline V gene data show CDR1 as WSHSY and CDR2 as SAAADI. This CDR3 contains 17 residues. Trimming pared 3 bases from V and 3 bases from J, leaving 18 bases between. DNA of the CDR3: TGCGCCAGCAGTGATCGCTGGGTTAGCGCTAACTACAATGAGCAGTTCTTC. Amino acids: CASSDRWVSANYNEQFF.

The DNA for the CDR3 is TGTGCCAGCAGCCAAGAGGGACAGGGGGCCTTCACCGGGGAGCTGTTTTTT. Translating gives CASSQEGQGAFTGELFF. V usage is TRBV4-2 and J usage is TRBJ2-2, with 12 bases that match TRBD1. The CDR3 totals 17 residues. V was pared by 0 bases and J by 4 bases, with 3 bases of the junction left unmatched. Germline CDR1 is LGHNA and CDR2 is YNFKEQ.

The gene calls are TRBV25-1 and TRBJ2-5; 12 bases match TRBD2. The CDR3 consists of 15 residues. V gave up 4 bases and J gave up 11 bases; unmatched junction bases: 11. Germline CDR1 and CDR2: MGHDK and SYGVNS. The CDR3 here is CASSGGTSGPGEQYF. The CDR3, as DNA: TGTGCCAGCAGTGGAGGGACTAGCGGGCCCGGGGAGCAGTACTTC.

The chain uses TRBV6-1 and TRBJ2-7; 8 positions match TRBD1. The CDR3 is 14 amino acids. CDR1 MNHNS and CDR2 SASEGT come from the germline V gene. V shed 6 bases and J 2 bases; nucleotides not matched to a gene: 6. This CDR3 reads CASSIGQGAYEQYF. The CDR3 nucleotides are TGTGCCAGCAGCATCGGACAGGGCGCCTACGAGCAGTACTTC.

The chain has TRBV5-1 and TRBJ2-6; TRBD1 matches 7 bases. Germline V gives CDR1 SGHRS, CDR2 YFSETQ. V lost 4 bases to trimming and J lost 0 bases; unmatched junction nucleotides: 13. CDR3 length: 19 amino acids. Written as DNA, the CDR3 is TGCGCCAGCAGCAAAACTTCCCGGGACAGACTCTCTGGGGCCAACGTCCTGACTTTC. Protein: CASSKTSRDRLSGANVLTF.

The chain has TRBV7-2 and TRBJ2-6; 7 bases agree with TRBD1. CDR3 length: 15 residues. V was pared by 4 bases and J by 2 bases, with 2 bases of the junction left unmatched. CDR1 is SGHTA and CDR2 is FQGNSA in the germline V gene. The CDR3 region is CASSSQGAGANVLTF. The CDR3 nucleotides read TGTGCCAGCAGCTCCCAGGGGGCTGGGGCCAACGTCCTGACTTTC.

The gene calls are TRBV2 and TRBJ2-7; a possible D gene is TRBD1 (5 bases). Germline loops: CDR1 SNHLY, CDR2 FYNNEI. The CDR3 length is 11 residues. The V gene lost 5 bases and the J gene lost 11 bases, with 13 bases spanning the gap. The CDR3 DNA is TGTGCCAGCAGTCCCGGCCAGGGTGAGTACTTC. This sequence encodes CASSPGQGEYF.

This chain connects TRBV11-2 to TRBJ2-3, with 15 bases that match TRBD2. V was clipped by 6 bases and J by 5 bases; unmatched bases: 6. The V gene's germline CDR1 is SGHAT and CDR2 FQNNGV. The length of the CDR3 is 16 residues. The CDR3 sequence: CASRRTSGRAVDTQYF. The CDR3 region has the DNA TGTGCCAGCAGGCGGACTAGCGGGAGGGCCGTAGATACGCAGTATTTT.

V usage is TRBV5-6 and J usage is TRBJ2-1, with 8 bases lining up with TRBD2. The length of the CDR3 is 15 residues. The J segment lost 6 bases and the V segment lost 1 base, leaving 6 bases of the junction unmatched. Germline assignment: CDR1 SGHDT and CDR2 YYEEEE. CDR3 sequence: CASSLIGTRSNEQFF. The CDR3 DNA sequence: TGTGCCAGCAGCTTGATAGGGACTAGGTCCAATGAGCAGTTCTTC.

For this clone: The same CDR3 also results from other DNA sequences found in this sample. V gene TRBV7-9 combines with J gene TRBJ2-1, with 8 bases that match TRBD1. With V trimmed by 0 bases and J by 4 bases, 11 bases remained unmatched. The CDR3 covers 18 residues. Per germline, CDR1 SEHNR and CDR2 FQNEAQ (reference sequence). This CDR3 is CASSLARGLGTGYNEQFF. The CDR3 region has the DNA TGTGCCAGCAGCTTAGCCAGGGGGCTTGGTACAGGGTACAATGAGCAGTTCTTC. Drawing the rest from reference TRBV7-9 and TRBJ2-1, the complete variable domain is DTGVSQNPRHKITKRGQNVTFRCDPISEHNRLYWYRQTLGQGPEFLTYFQNEAQLEKSRLLSDRFSAERPKGSFSTLEIQRTEQGDSAMYLCASSLARGLGTGYNEQFFGPGTRLTVL.

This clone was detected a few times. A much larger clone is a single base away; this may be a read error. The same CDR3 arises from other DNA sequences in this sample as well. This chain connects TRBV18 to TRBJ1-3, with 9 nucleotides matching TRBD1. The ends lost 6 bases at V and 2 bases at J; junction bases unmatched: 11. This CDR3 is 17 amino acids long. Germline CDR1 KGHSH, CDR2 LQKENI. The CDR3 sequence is CASSPRTGERTGNTIYF. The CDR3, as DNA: TGTGCCAGCTCGCCGAGGACAGGGGAGAGGACTGGAAACACCATATATTTT.

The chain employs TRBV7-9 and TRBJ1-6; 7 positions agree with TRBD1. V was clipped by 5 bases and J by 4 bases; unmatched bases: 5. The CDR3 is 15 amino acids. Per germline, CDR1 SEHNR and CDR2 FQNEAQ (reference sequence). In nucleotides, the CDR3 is TGTGCCAGCAGCCCCGGGACAGAATATAATTCACCCCTCCACTTT. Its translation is CASSPGTEYNSPLHF.

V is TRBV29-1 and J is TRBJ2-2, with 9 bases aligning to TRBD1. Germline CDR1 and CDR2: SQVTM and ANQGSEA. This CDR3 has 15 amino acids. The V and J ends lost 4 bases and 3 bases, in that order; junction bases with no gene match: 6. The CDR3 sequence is CSVAGGQGYTGELFF. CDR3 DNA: TGCAGCGTTGCCGGGGGACAGGGTTACACCGGGGAGCTGTTTTTT.

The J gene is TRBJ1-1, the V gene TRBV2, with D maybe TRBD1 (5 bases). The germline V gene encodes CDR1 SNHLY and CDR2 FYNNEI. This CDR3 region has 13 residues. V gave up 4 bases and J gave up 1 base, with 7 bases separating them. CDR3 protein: CASSAQGNTEAFF. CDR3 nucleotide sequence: TGTGCCAGCAGTGCCCAGGGGAACACTGAAGCTTTCTTT.